This T cell receptor (beta chain) is drawn from a study of T cell repertoires in cytomegalovirus infection. V shed 3 bases and J 8 bases; nucleotides not matched to a gene: 11. Looked up from germline, CDR1 is MDHEN and CDR2 is SYDVKM. The CDR3 totals 16 residues. TCRdb re-derived calls from the reads in MiXCR, one entry per CDR3 protein. Counted here are about 400,000 distinct CDR3 sequences, just under 35% occurring once; the ten biggest clones make up approximately 15%. Only a few counts were recorded for this clonotype. The antigen is undetermined. The genes are TRBV28 and TRBJ2-3, with TRBD1 matching 10 bases. The sequences come from cultured PBMCs, collected from culture after CMV antigen stimulation. The source of this sequence is a human donor in good health (CMV status not recorded). Some clones in this sample may be carry-over from other donors' samples. CDR3 in amino acids: CASSFSGTGVSGTQYF. Here the CDR3 DNA reads TGTGCCAGCAGTTTTTCTGGGACAGGGGTCTCGGGTACGCAGTATTTT.